The 26 T cell receptor beta chains below were found in one sample sequenced in a study of radiotherapy plus CTLA-4 blockade in lung cancer. Clones were sequenced by immunoSEQ multiplex PCR, and TCRdb holds only the in-frame ones, with some missing. The sample shows more than 95,000 clones, 65% to 75% of them seen only once. Here the sequenced sample was peripheral blood, taken from a patient treated with radiotherapy plus ipilimumab. The receptors derive from a human donor with non-small cell lung cancer who had a partial response to radiotherapy plus ipilimumab. Some clones in this sample may be carry-over from other donors' samples.

This chain links TRBV28 with TRBJ1-6; weak D call: TRBD1 (6 bases). This CDR3 contains 13 residues. V was shortened by 10 bases and J by 4 bases, with 11 bases between the two germline ends. The germline CDR1 and CDR2 sequences are MDHEN and SYDVKM. CDR3 in amino acids: CAISTGYNSPLHF. The CDR3 DNA follows: TGTGCCATCTCCACAGGGTATAATTCACCCCTCCACTTT.

The genes are TRBV28 and TRBJ2-7, with 8 bases fitting TRBD1. V gave up 6 bases and J gave up 0 bases; unmatched junction bases: 10. The CDR3 loop spans 16 amino acids. The germline V gene encodes CDR1 MDHEN and CDR2 SYDVKM. In DNA, the CDR3 is TGTGCCAGCAGCCCATCCAGGGGGCGAAACTCCTACGAGCAGTACTTC. It is translated as CASSPSRGRNSYEQYF.

This clone was seen repeatedly, ten times or more. The V and J genes are TRBV7-9 and TRBJ2-1; possible D gene TRBD1, 6 bases. The CDR3 loop spans 17 amino acids. V lost 1 base, J lost 0 bases, and 13 bases lay in between. The germline V gene has CDR1 SEHNR and CDR2 FQNEAQ (reference sequence). In nucleotides, the CDR3 is TGTGCCAGCAGCTTAGTACCAGGGGCCTTCTCCTACAATGAGCAGTTCTTC. Translation gives CASSLVPGAFSYNEQFF.

There are a few counts of this clone. This chain uses TRBV30 with TRBJ1-3, with D uncertain. The CDR3 covers 15 residues. The ends were cut back, 2 bases at V and 3 bases at J, with 14 bases in the middle. Germline V gene sequence: CDR1 GTSNPN, CDR2 SVGIG (reference sequence). As DNA, the CDR3 is TGTGCCTGGAGTCCCCGACACGAGTTTGGAAACACCATATATTTT. It specifies CAWSPRHEFGNTIYF.

This clone was recorded once. The rearrangement uses TRBV19 and TRBJ2-5; TRBD1 aligns across 9 bases. CDR3 length: 15 amino acids. The germline V gene encodes CDR1 LNHDA and CDR2 SQIVND (reference sequence). After removal of 6 bases from V and 1 base from J, the junction contained 6 bases not matched to a gene. CDR3 sequence (DNA): TGTGCCAGTAGCAGGGGGACAGGGAGCCAAGAGACCCAGTACTTC. Translating it yields CASSRGTGSQETQYF.

V gene TRBV29-1 combines with J gene TRBJ2-3, with D possibly being TRBD2 (5 bases). The germline V gene encodes CDR1 SQVTM and CDR2 ANQGSEA. V lost 1 base, J lost 4 bases, and 15 bases lay in between. The CDR3 runs 15 residues. CDR3 nucleotides: TGCAGCGTTGAAGTAGGTCGGGGTTTGGCAGATACGCAGTATTTT. Translating gives CSVEVGRGLADTQYF.

The chain is built from TRBV5-1 and TRBJ1-3; D gene uncertain. This CDR3 has 16 amino acids. Trimming took 0 bases from V and 0 from J, leaving 10 bases between them. The V gene's germline CDR1 is SGHRS and CDR2 YFSETQ. The CDR3 loop is CASSLVGFNSGNTIYF. CDR3 nucleotide sequence: TGCGCCAGCAGCTTGGTTGGCTTCAACTCTGGAAACACCATATATTTT.

The genes are TRBV11-2 and TRBJ2-5; 8 bases agree with TRBD1. J gave up 4 bases and V 2 bases, and 9 bases lay outside the gene matches. This CDR3 contains 16 residues. Germline CDR1 reads SGHAT; CDR2 reads FQNNGV. CDR3 bases: TGTGCCAGCAGCTTAAACCCGAGTACAGGGGGAGAGACCCAGTACTTC. It translates to CASSLNPSTGGETQYF.

The chain recombines TRBV7-3 with TRBJ2-3; 8 bases are shared with TRBD2. The CDR3 is 14 amino acids. V was pared by 3 bases and J by 4 bases, with 3 bases of the junction left unmatched. Germline V CDR1 and CDR2: SGHTA, FQGTGA. The CDR3 is CASSFAGGSDTQYF. CDR3 nucleotide sequence: TGTGCCAGCAGCTTTGCGGGAGGTTCAGATACGCAGTATTTT. Full variable domain (missing parts from reference TRBV7-3 and TRBJ2-3): GAGVSQTPSNKVTEKGKYVELRCDPISGHTALYWYRQSLGQGPEFLIYFQGTGAADDSGLPNDRFFAVRPEGSVSTLKIQRTERGDSAVYLCASSFAGGSDTQYFGPGTRLTVL.

As concerns this clone: One junction end disagrees with the germline gene, perhaps due to a read error. V is TRBV15 and J is TRBJ2-7; a weak D match, TRBD1 (8 bases). The CDR3 spans 14 residues. Per the germline V gene, CDR1 is LNHNV and CDR2 is YYDKDF (reference sequence). The CDR3 coding sequence is TGTGTCACCAAGCGGGACAGGACATCCTACGAGCAGTACTTC. This codes for CVTKRDRTSYEQYF.

J is TRBJ2-2 and V is TRBV5-5; D is possibly TRBD2 (5 bases). Trimming took off 8 bases at V and 5 bases at J, with 22 bases between the two ends. The CDR3 consists of 16 residues. The germline gives CDR1 SGHKS, CDR2 YYEKEE (reference sequence). CDR3 in amino acids: CASIRPQAGETGELFF. The CDR3 DNA is TGTGCCAGTATCCGCCCGCAGGCTGGGGAGACCGGGGAGCTGTTTTTT. Complete variable domain (other parts from reference TRBV5-5 and TRBJ2-2): DAGVTQSPTHLIKTRGQQVTLRCSPISGHKSVSWYQQVLGQGPQFIFQYYEKEERGRGNFPDRFSARQFPNYSSELNVNALLLGDSALYLCASIRPQAGETGELFFGEGSRLTVL.

The chain links TRBV19 to TRBJ2-2; a weak D match, TRBD1 (5 bases). The V gene lost 7 bases and the J gene lost 3 bases, with 18 bases spanning the gap. Germline V lookup: CDR1 LNHDA, CDR2 SQIVND (reference sequence). CDR3 length equals 16 residues. The CDR3 DNA sequence: TGTGCCAGTAAAACAGGAGCAGGCAGGCACACCGGGGAGCTGTTTTTT. Translation: CASKTGAGRHTGELFF.

This clone occurred a few times. This sample also contains other DNA sequences that code for the same CDR3. The chain uses TRBV5-1 and TRBJ1-1; D is uncertain. V lost 0 bases and J lost 4, with 10 bases in between. The CDR3 totals 14 residues. Germline values: CDR1 SGHRS, CDR2 YFSETQ. The CDR3 nucleotides are TGCGCCAGCAGCTTGGCAGCGGGCAGCACTGAAGCTTTCTTT. Amino acids: CASSLAAGSTEAFF.

This chain joins TRBV5-5 and TRBJ1-6; D ambiguous. With 1 base removed from V and 3 bases from J, the gap between germline ends came to 8 bases. Germline CDR1 is SGHKS and CDR2 is YYEKEE (reference sequence). The CDR3 totals 15 residues. CDR3 protein: CASSLLENYNSPLHF. For the CDR3, the DNA is TGTGCCAGCAGCTTGTTGGAGAACTATAATTCACCCCTCCACTTT.

The CDR3 protein is CASSPIIDTQYF. DNA for the CDR3: TGTGCCAGCTCACCAATTATAGATACGCAGTATTTT. The chain recombines TRBV18 with TRBJ2-3; no firm D call. CDR1 and CDR2 (germline): KGHSH, LQKENI. V was pared by 2 bases and J by 5 bases, with 5 bases between. The CDR3 has 12 amino acids.

This chain links TRBV10-3 with TRBJ2-7; 10 bases align to TRBD2. With V trimmed by 2 bases and J by 3 bases, 10 bases remained unmatched. The CDR3 contains 17 residues. From germline, CDR1 is ENHRY and CDR2 SYGVKD. CDR3 sequence reads: CAISEGLAERPVYEQYF. The CDR3 DNA sequence: TGTGCCATCAGTGAGGGACTAGCGGAGCGCCCCGTCTACGAGCAGTACTTC.

CDR3 DNA sequence: TGTGCCACACGTACCGGGCAGGGCGGGGGAACTGAAGCTTTCTTT. Protein product: CATRTGQGGGTEAFF. The chain combines TRBV2 with TRBJ1-1, with a weak D call TRBD1 (5 bases). V lost 10 bases and J lost 5, with 23 bases in between. Germline values: CDR1 SNHLY, CDR2 FYNNEI. The CDR3 loop spans 15 amino acids.

This clone was counted between two and nine times. The chain recombines TRBV11-2 with TRBJ2-7; weak D call: TRBD2 (6 bases). The CDR3 is made up of 16 amino acids. The germline V and J ends were trimmed by 5 bases and 2 bases, with 19 bases remaining between them. Germline values: CDR1 SGHAT, CDR2 FQNNGV. The DNA of the CDR3 is TGTGCCAGCAGCCATATCCGGCGACTAGGCCCCTACGAGCAGTACTTC. This sequence encodes CASSHIRRLGPYEQYF. Full variable domain (remainder filled in from reference TRBV11-2 and TRBJ2-7): EAGVAQSPRYKIIEKRQSVAFWCNPISGHATLYWYQQILGQGPKLLIQFQNNGVVDDSQLPKDRFSAERLKGVDSTLKIQPAKLEDSAVYLCASSHIRRLGPYEQYFGPGTRLTVT.

The chain carries TRBV5-4 and TRBJ2-7; 7 nucleotides line up with TRBD1. Germline assignment: CDR1 SGHNT and CDR2 YYREEE (reference sequence). CDR3 size: 17 residues. V was pared by 4 bases and J by 4 bases, with 17 bases of the junction left unmatched. The CDR3 here is CASSVRKQGPAGYEQYF. In nucleotides, the CDR3 is TGTGCCAGCAGCGTCCGCAAACAGGGGCCCGCAGGTTACGAGCAGTACTTC.

The chain couples TRBV11-2 to TRBJ2-2, with 15 nucleotides matching TRBD2. This CDR3 spans 19 amino acids. With 8 bases clipped from V and 1 base from J, the junction kept 11 bases outside the gene matches. Germline V CDR1 and CDR2: SGHAT, FQNNGV. CDR3 coding DNA: TGTGCCAGCGGGGGGACTAGCGGGAGGTCTCTCCGGAACACCGGGGAGCTGTTTTTT. It yields the protein CASGGTSGRSLRNTGELFF.

This rearrangement joins TRBV10-3 to TRBJ2-5, with 9 bases fitting TRBD2. This CDR3 contains 14 residues. The V gene's germline CDR1 is ENHRY and CDR2 SYGVKD. Germline trimming cut 5 bases from V and 5 bases from J; bases unmatched to any gene: 6. In DNA form, the CDR3 reads TGTGCCATCAGTCTCGGGACTAGCTCTGAGACCCAGTACTTC. It specifies CAISLGTSSETQYF.

The V gene is TRBV27, the J gene TRBJ2-5, with 8 bases identical to TRBD2. The J call may be in error: the DNA end matches TRBJ2-7 better. The CDR3 contains 14 residues. The V gene's germline CDR1 is MNHEY and CDR2 SMNVEV (reference sequence). The chain's CDR3 is CASNKLSGAYEQYF. The CDR3 DNA follows: TGTGCCAGCAACAAACTTAGCGGGGCCTACGAGCAGTACTTC.

The gene calls are TRBV19 and TRBJ2-1; TRBD1 agrees at 8 bases. Germline lookup yields CDR1 LNHDA and CDR2 SQIVND (reference sequence). J was trimmed by 5 bases and V by 9 bases; bases with no gene match: 6. This CDR3 is built from 13 residues. CDR3 residues: CASRGQADNEQFF. The CDR3 DNA reads TGTGCCAGCCGGGGACAGGCAGACAATGAGCAGTTCTTC.

The genes are TRBV28 and TRBJ1-4; a possible D gene is TRBD1 (6 bases). V dropped 6 bases and J dropped 5 bases, with 16 bases sitting between them. Germline V gives CDR1 MDHEN, CDR2 SYDVKM. The CDR3 extends over 15 amino acids. The CDR3 sequence: CASRLEDRRNEKLFF. The CDR3 DNA sequence: TGTGCCAGCAGATTAGAGGACAGAAGAAATGAAAAACTGTTTTTT.

This clone came up a few times. The chain has TRBV15 and TRBJ2-7, with 8 positions matching TRBD2. The germline gives CDR1 LNHNV, CDR2 YYDKDF (reference sequence). The CDR3 length is 16 residues. Trimming cost V 3 bases and J 2 bases; bases outside gene matches: 9. The CDR3 nucleotides read TGTGCCACCAGCAGGGCCTACGGGACTAGAGCCTACGAGCAGTACTTC. Protein product: CATSRAYGTRAYEQYF.

The chain joins TRBV28 to TRBJ1-5; D not certain. The V gene's germline CDR1 is MDHEN and CDR2 SYDVKM. Deletions cut 2 bases from V and 0 bases from J, with 8 bases between. This CDR3 is built from 15 residues. The CDR3: CASSLGGYSNQPQHF. In DNA form, the CDR3 reads TGTGCCAGCAGTTTAGGAGGATATAGCAATCAGCCCCAGCATTTT.